These T cell receptor beta chains were read from a single sample in a study of cytomegalovirus exposure and HLA in healthy donors. Data came from immunoSEQ multiplex PCR; TCRdb stores just in-frame clones and leaves some out. With around 120,000 clones in the sample, the ten largest clones hold around 4%. The specimen was PBMCs. Receptor source: a man aged 18 to 29 in good health and CMV-seronegative. The CDR3 runs from the conserved cysteine through the conserved F or W. A D gene is named only where the DNA matches it firmly.

>TRBJ1-5|TRBV27|13|-
CASSPSRNQPQHF
TGTGCCAGCAGTCCCTCCCGCAATCAGCCCCAGCATTTT
>TRBJ1-6|TRBV6-1|13|-
CASRHRDNSPLHF
TGTGCCAGCAGGCACAGAGATAATTCACCCCTCCACTTT
>TRBJ2-7|TRBV6-5|14|-
CAASAGQGSYEQYF
TGTGCCGCATCAGCCGGGCAGGGGTCCTACGAGCAGTACTTC
>TRBJ1-2|TRBV7-9|13|-
CASSLGQFYGYTF
TGTGCCAGCAGCTTGGGGCAGTTCTATGGCTACACCTTC
>TRBJ1-2|TRBV6-5|15|TRBD1
CASSLLLTGGNGYTF
TGTGCCAGCAGTCTTCTTTTAACAGGGGGTAATGGCTACACCTTC
>TRBJ2-1|TRBV5-5|16|TRBD2
CASSLWSSGGADEQFF
TGTGCCAGCAGCTTGTGGTCTAGCGGGGGGGCGGATGAGCAGTTCTTC
>TRBJ1-2|TRBV15|11|-
CATSGGLDYTF
TGTGCCACCAGCGGGGGACTGGACTACACCTTC
>TRBJ1-6|TRBV11-2|13|-
CASSPVRGSPLHF
TGTGCCAGCAGCCCTGTCCGCGGCTCACCCCTCCACTTT
>TRBJ1-1|TRBV6-5|14|-
CASSTGGQGTEAFF
TGTGCCAGCAGTACAGGCGGGCAGGGGACTGAAGCTTTCTTT
>TRBJ2-7|TRBV5-6|15|TRBD2
CASSLRTSGYYEQYF
TGTGCCAGCAGCTTGAGGACTAGCGGGTACTACGAGCAGTACTTC
>TRBJ2-1|TRBV27|16|TRBD1
CASSLRGGQGVVGQFF
TGTGCCAGCAGTTTACGGGGGGGACAGGGGGTGGTCGGGCAGTTCTTC
>TRBJ2-1|TRBV5-8|14|TRBD1
CASSLGQGDNEQFF
TGTGCCAGCAGCTTGGGACAGGGGGACAATGAGCAGTTCTTC
>TRBJ2-7|TRBV5-4|13|-
CAYEPQDSYEQYF
TGTGCCTACGAACCCCAGGACAGCTACGAGCAGTACTTC
>TRBJ1-1|TRBV5-1|15|TRBD1
CASSPRTGAGTEAFF
TGCGCCAGCAGCCCCCGGACAGGGGCGGGCACTGAAGCTTTCTTT
>TRBJ1-1|TRBV7-8|14|-
CASSLTRGNTEAFF
TGTGCCAGCAGCTTAACACGGGGGAACACTGAAGCTTTCTTT
>TRBJ2-7|TRBV7-8|15|-
CASSFSGTPGYEQYF
TGTGCCAGCAGCTTCTCCGGGACTCCGGGCTACGAGCAGTACTTC
>TRBJ1-2|TRBV25-1|14|TRBD1
CASSGGTGIYGYTF
TGTGCCAGCAGTGGTGGGACAGGGATCTATGGCTACACCTTC
>TRBJ2-5|TRBV5-1|12|-
CASSTGEETQYF
TGCGCCAGCAGTACGGGAGAAGAGACCCAGTACTTC
>TRBJ2-3|TRBV28|13|TRBD1
CASIQGGTDTQYF
TGTGCCAGCATCCAGGGGGGCACAGATACGCAGTATTTT
>TRBJ1-1|TRBV14|15|-
CASSQGTGYLAEAFF
TGTGCCAGCAGCCAAGGTACAGGGTATCTTGCTGAAGCTTTCTTT
>TRBJ1-5|TRBV7-2|15|-
CASSLTPLNNQPQHF
TGTGCCAGCAGCTTAACTCCCCTGAACAATCAGCCCCAGCATTTT
>TRBJ2-5|TRBV27|15|-
CASSLQGLGGETQYF
TGTGCCAGCAGTTTACAGGGGCTTGGGGGAGAGACCCAGTACTTC
>TRBJ2-3|TRBV7-8|14|TRBD1
CASSPATGSDTQYF
TGTGCCAGCAGCCCTGCGACAGGGTCAGATACGCAGTATTTT
>TRBJ2-3|TRBV19|15|-
CASSIQRTYTDTQYF
TGTGCCAGTAGTATTCAGCGGACGTACACAGATACGCAGTATTTT
>TRBJ1-1|TRBV7-8|16|TRBD1
CASSLKGQVMNTEAFF
TGTGCCAGCAGTTTGAAAGGACAGGTTATGAACACTGAAGCTTTCTTT
>TRBJ1-2|TRBV5-1|13|-
CASRPGLDYGYTF
TGCGCCAGCAGGCCAGGATTGGACTATGGCTACACCTTC
>TRBJ2-3|TRBV19|13|TRBD1
CASRQGSTDTQYF
TGTGCCAGCAGACAGGGAAGCACAGATACGCAGTATTTT
>TRBJ1-6|TRBV19|15|-
CASSIGDYYNSPLHF
TGTGCCAGTAGTATTGGGGACTACTATAATTCACCCCTCCACTTT
>TRBJ1-5|TRBV18|17|-
CASSPGSREFSNQPQHF
TGTGCCAGCTCACCGGGCTCCAGAGAATTTAGCAATCAGCCCCAGCATTTT
>TRBJ1-4|TRBV6-4|14|TRBD1
CASKRATGVEKLFF
TGTGCCAGCAAGAGAGCGACAGGGGTTGAAAAACTGTTTTTT
>TRBJ2-7|TRBV27|16|TRBD1
CASRRRTGLKEGEQYF
TGTGCCAGCAGAAGACGGACAGGGCTAAAAGAGGGGGAGCAGTACTTC
>TRBJ1-1|TRBV5-1|17|TRBD1
CASSSYMGQGSNTEAFF
TGCGCCAGCAGCTCTTACATGGGACAGGGTTCGAACACTGAAGCTTTCTTT
>TRBJ2-1|TRBV27|14|-
CASSSGSRANEQFF
TGTGCCAGCAGTTCCGGGTCTCGAGCCAATGAGCAGTTCTTC
>TRBJ2-3|TRBV7-2|18|TRBD2
CASSFRLAGTHVGDTQYF
TGTGCCAGCAGCTTCCGATTAGCGGGTACCCACGTGGGAGATACGCAGTATTTT
>TRBJ1-2|TRBV5-4|14|-
CASNREVLNYGYTF
TGTGCCAGCAATCGTGAGGTCCTTAACTATGGCTACACCTTC
>TRBJ2-7|TRBV7-2|18|TRBD1
CASSFKGASQSAVYEQYF
TGTGCCAGCAGCTTTAAGGGGGCTAGCCAAAGTGCAGTCTACGAGCAGTACTTC
>TRBJ1-1|TRBV14|15|TRBD1
CASSQTRGRVTEAFF
TGTGCCAGCAGCCAAACCAGGGGGCGCGTTACTGAAGCTTTCTTT
>TRBJ1-6|TRBV18|15|TRBD1
CASRPGTGNLIPLHF
TGTGCCAGCCGTCCCGGGACAGGGAATCTAATTCCCCTCCACTTT
>TRBJ1-5|TRBV30|16|TRBD1
CAWGSGTGGWRQPQHF
TGTGCCTGGGGCTCCGGGACAGGGGGATGGCGACAGCCCCAGCATTTT
>TRBJ1-1|TRBV19|14|-
CASSMSQGFVEAFF
TGTGCCAGTAGTATGAGTCAGGGGTTCGTTGAAGCTTTCTTT
>TRBJ1-1|TRBV11-2|15|-
CASSHGSGANTEAFF
TGTGCCAGCAGCCACGGGTCAGGGGCGAACACTGAAGCTTTCTTT
>TRBJ1-2|TRBV7-8|15|-
CASSPERATNYGYTF
TGTGCCAGCAGCCCCGAGCGGGCAACAAACTATGGCTACACCTTC
>TRBJ2-5|TRBV6-1|14|TRBD1
CASTTDRSKKTQYF
TGTGCCAGCACCACGGACAGGAGTAAGAAGACCCAGTACTTC
>TRBJ2-2|TRBV5-1|14|-
CASSLSGMTGELFF
TGCGCCAGCAGCTTGTCGGGGATGACCGGGGAGCTGTTTTTT
>TRBJ1-6|TRBV7-6|15|TRBD1
CASSLAGQGNSPLHF
TGTGCCAGCAGCTTAGCGGGACAGGGTAATTCACCCCTCCACTTT
>TRBJ2-2|TRBV5-1|16|-
CASSLGRLPNTGELFF
TGCGCCAGCAGCTTGGGGCGGCTTCCGAACACCGGGGAGCTGTTTTTT
>TRBJ1-4|TRBV28|16|-
CASSFREGKTNEKLFF
TGTGCCAGCAGTTTTCGCGAGGGAAAAACTAATGAAAAACTGTTTTTT
>TRBJ1-2|TRBV11-2|16|-
CASSLDFQVINYGYTF
TGTGCCAGCAGCTTAGATTTTCAGGTCATTAACTATGGCTACACCTTC
>TRBJ2-7|TRBV10-2|17|TRBD2
CASTPTSGSAIPYEQYF
TGCGCCAGCACCCCGACTAGCGGGAGTGCGATCCCCTACGAGCAGTACTTC
>TRBJ2-7|TRBV28|14|-
CASTPGGGLYEQYF
TGTGCCAGCACCCCGGGGGGCGGCCTCTACGAGCAGTACTTC
>TRBJ1-5|TRBV12-5|16|-
CASGFIQGLGNQPQHF
TGTGCTAGTGGTTTTATCCAGGGTCTGGGCAATCAGCCCCAGCATTTT
>TRBJ2-6|TRBV7-8|16|-
CASSLAQGSGANVLTF
TGTGCCAGCAGCTTAGCGCAGGGTTCTGGGGCCAACGTCCTGACTTTC
>TRBJ1-5|TRBV19|14|-
CASSIVVTNQPQHF
TGTGCCAGTAGTATCGTGGTGACAAATCAGCCCCAGCATTTT
>TRBJ2-7|TRBV2|16|TRBD1
CASSARLQGASYEQYF
TGTGCCAGCAGTGCCAGGTTGCAGGGGGCGTCCTACGAGCAGTACTTC
>TRBJ1-2|TRBV28|15|-
CASSFLGGRRNGYTF
TGTGCCAGCAGTTTTTTGGGGGGGCGGAGGAATGGCTACACCTTC
>TRBJ1-5|TRBV5-6|17|TRBD1
CASSLGGDRVSNQPQHF
TGTGCCAGCAGCTTGGGGGGAGACAGGGTCAGCAATCAGCCCCAGCATTTT
>TRBJ1-1|TRBV30|13|-
CAWSVLPRGEAFF
TGTGCCTGGAGTGTACTTCCCCGGGGTGAAGCTTTCTTT
>TRBJ1-1|TRBV7-9|15|TRBD1
CASRHSWTGETEAFF
TGTGCCAGCAGACATTCTTGGACAGGGGAGACTGAAGCTTTCTTT
>TRBJ2-3|TRBV6-4|14|-
CASSDAGDTDTQYF
TGTGCCAGCAGTGACGCCGGGGACACAGATACGCAGTATTTT